What follows are 17 T cell receptor beta chains derived from one specimen sequenced in a study of blood T cell repertoires in COVID-19. Assay used: immunoSEQ multiplex PCR; TCRdb lists only in-frame clones, some missing. The data show over 200,000 clones, about four fifths seen once. The sequenced sample was peripheral blood. These TCRs come from an older man with acute or convalescent COVID-19.

The rearrangement uses TRBV6-5 and TRBJ1-6, with TRBD1 identical over 7 bases. CDR3 size: 12 residues. Per germline, CDR1 MNHEY and CDR2 SVGAGI. Unmatched junction bases numbered 1, after V lost 6 bases and J lost 8 bases. The CDR3 nucleotides are TGTGCCAGCAGCCAGGGGGATTCACCCCTCCACTTT. Translation: CASSQGDSPLHF.

This rearrangement joins TRBV19 to TRBJ2-5, with 12 bases lining up with TRBD2. This CDR3 contains 17 residues. The germline V gene encodes CDR1 LNHDA and CDR2 SQIVND (reference sequence). Germline trimming cut 3 bases from V and 2 bases from J; bases unmatched to any gene: 7. The CDR3 protein is CASSIRLAGGLQETQYF. The DNA of the CDR3 is TGTGCCAGTAGTATCAGGCTAGCGGGGGGGTTGCAAGAGACCCAGTACTTC.

The chain uses TRBV5-1 and TRBJ2-1; 8 nucleotides agree with TRBD1. The CDR3 totals 15 residues. Germline trimming cut 0 bases from V and 7 bases from J; bases unmatched to any gene: 6. Germline V gene data show CDR1 as SGHRS and CDR2 as YFSETQ. The CDR3 DNA sequence: TGCGCCAGCAGCTTGGGCGGGACAGGACCTAATGAGCAGTTCTTC. Translated: CASSLGGTGPNEQFF.

This clone was counted a few times. The genes are TRBV28 and TRBJ1-1, with D hard to call. The V gene's germline CDR1 is MDHEN and CDR2 SYDVKM. Deletions cut 7 bases from V and 1 base from J, with 4 bases between. The CDR3 extends over 11 amino acids. The chain's CDR3 is CASNRNTEAFF. CDR3 nucleotide sequence: TGTGCCAGCAACAGGAACACTGAAGCTTTCTTT.

The gene calls are TRBV29-1 and TRBJ1-4; maybe TRBD1 (5 bases). V gave up 4 bases and J gave up 0 bases, with 15 bases separating them. The CDR3 is 16 residues long. Germline V gene data show CDR1 as SQVTM and CDR2 as ANQGSEA. Here the CDR3 DNA reads TGCAGCGTTGGGACACCATCAACTACAACTAATGAAAAACTGTTTTTT. It codes for CSVGTPSTTTNEKLFF.

This chain links TRBV6-2 or TRBV6-3 with TRBJ2-5; 8 bases are a match to TRBD2. This CDR3 contains 16 residues. The V gene's germline CDR1 is MNHEY and CDR2 SVGEGT. V lost 5 bases to trimming and J lost 3 bases; unmatched junction nucleotides: 11. The CDR3 DNA reads TGTGCCAGCAGTGCCCCCACAACTAGCGGAAAAGAGACCCAGTACTTC. This codes for CASSAPTTSGKETQYF.

V gene TRBV4-1 combines with J gene TRBJ2-7, with 7 bases identical to TRBD1. The length of the CDR3 is 16 residues. Germline assignment: CDR1 MGHRA and CDR2 YSYEKL. Trimming cost V 2 bases and J 3 bases; bases outside gene matches: 10. CDR3 sequence (DNA): TGCGCCAGCAGCCAAAGGCCACGACAGGGCCTCTACGAGCAGTACTTC. This sequence encodes CASSQRPRQGLYEQYF.

V is TRBV6-1 and J is TRBJ2-3; 10 nucleotides match TRBD2. CDR1 and CDR2 (germline): MNHNS, SASEGT. The CDR3 covers 15 residues. Unmatched junction bases numbered 6, after V lost 3 bases and J lost 6 bases. As DNA, the CDR3 is TGTGCCAGCAGTGAGAGGAGCGGGGGGGCGGATACGCAGTATTTT. This gives the protein CASSERSGGADTQYF.

The chain recombines TRBV5-1 with TRBJ2-1; D remains ambiguous. The germline V gene has CDR1 SGHRS and CDR2 YFSETQ. This CDR3 comprises 15 residues. Between the trimmed V and J ends, which lost 5 bases and 0 bases, there was a span of 12 bases. The CDR3 loop reads CASSSDSSSYNEQFF. DNA of the CDR3: TGCGCCAGCAGTTCCGACTCATCCTCCTACAATGAGCAGTTCTTC.

J is TRBJ2-7 and V is TRBV15; D gene unclear. Deletions cut 0 bases from V and 4 bases from J, with 4 bases between. Germline loops: CDR1 LNHNV, CDR2 YYDKDF (reference sequence). CDR3 size: 12 residues. The CDR3 protein is CATSRDHYEQYF. As DNA, the CDR3 is TGTGCCACCAGCAGAGATCATTACGAGCAGTACTTC. Based on the CDR3 plus reference TRBV15 and TRBJ2-7, the full variable domain is DAMVIQNPRYQVTQFGKPVTLSCSQTLNHNVMYWYQQKSSQAPKLLFHYYDKDFNNEADTPDNFQSRRPNTSFCFLDIRSPGLGDTAMYLCATSRDHYEQYFGPGTRLTVT.

The rearrangement uses TRBV28 and TRBJ1-2; the D gene is possibly TRBD1 (6 bases). Trimming took 8 bases from V and 2 from J, leaving 12 bases between them. Germline V gene sequence: CDR1 MDHEN, CDR2 SYDVKM. This CDR3 has 13 amino acids. CDR3 in DNA: TGTGCCAGCGTAGACAGGAGGAACTATGGCTACACCTTC. Amino acid sequence: CASVDRRNYGYTF.

V is TRBV30 and J is TRBJ2-3; 9 bases map to TRBD2. CDR1 is GTSNPN and CDR2 is SVGIG in the germline V gene (reference sequence). The CDR3 totals 14 residues. V was clipped by 2 bases and J by 5 bases; unmatched bases: 5. CDR3 residues: CAWSPGLAGDTQYF. The CDR3 DNA follows: TGTGCCTGGAGTCCGGGACTAGCAGGAGATACGCAGTATTTT.

This sequence joins TRBV9 and TRBJ1-1; D is unresolved. Per the germline V gene, CDR1 is SGDLS and CDR2 is YYNGEE. Trimming removed 5 bases from V and 1 base from J, with 12 bases in between. The CDR3 is made up of 14 amino acids. The CDR3 protein is CASSLQQENTEAFF. The CDR3 region has the DNA TGTGCCAGCAGTCTTCAGCAGGAGAACACTGAAGCTTTCTTT.

V usage is TRBV3-1 (or the pseudogene TRBV3-2) and J usage is TRBJ2-7; 7 bases are shared with TRBD2. V lost 4 bases, J lost 2 bases, and 11 bases stayed unmatched. This CDR3 is built from 16 residues. Germline CDR1 and CDR2: LGHDT and YNNKEL (reference sequence). CDR3 in DNA: TGTGCCAGCAGCCCCATGACCGCGGGAGCGACCTACGAGCAGTACTTC. Encoded protein: CASSPMTAGATYEQYF.

This clone was seen only a few times. The rearrangement uses TRBV15 and TRBJ2-4; 7 bases agree with TRBD1. Germline V gene lookup returns CDR1 LNHNV and CDR2 YYDKDF (reference sequence). The CDR3 totals 16 residues. The V and J ends lost 0 bases and 1 base, in that order; junction bases with no gene match: 3. CDR3 coding DNA: TGTGCCACCAGCAGAGAGTCAGGGGGTGCCAAAAACATTCAGTACTTC. Translation gives CATSRESGGAKNIQYF.

This clone was counted only a few times. The chain is built from TRBV28 and TRBJ1-1; D gene uncertain. From germline, CDR1 is MDHEN and CDR2 SYDVKM. Trimming cost V 5 bases and J 7 bases, with 11 bases left between them. The CDR3 consists of 12 residues. The CDR3 here is CASSPQQIEAFF. DNA of the CDR3: TGTGCCAGCAGTCCCCAACAGATTGAAGCTTTCTTT.

The sample holds a few counts of this clone. The CDR3 here is CASSLADSNQPQHF. CDR3 bases: TGTGCCAGCAGTTTGGCAGATAGCAATCAGCCCCAGCATTTT. The chain recombines TRBV27 with TRBJ1-5; D gene ambiguous. V shed 3 bases and J shed 0 bases, with 6 bases lying between them. Per germline, CDR1 MNHEY and CDR2 SMNVEV (reference sequence). The CDR3 consists of 14 residues.